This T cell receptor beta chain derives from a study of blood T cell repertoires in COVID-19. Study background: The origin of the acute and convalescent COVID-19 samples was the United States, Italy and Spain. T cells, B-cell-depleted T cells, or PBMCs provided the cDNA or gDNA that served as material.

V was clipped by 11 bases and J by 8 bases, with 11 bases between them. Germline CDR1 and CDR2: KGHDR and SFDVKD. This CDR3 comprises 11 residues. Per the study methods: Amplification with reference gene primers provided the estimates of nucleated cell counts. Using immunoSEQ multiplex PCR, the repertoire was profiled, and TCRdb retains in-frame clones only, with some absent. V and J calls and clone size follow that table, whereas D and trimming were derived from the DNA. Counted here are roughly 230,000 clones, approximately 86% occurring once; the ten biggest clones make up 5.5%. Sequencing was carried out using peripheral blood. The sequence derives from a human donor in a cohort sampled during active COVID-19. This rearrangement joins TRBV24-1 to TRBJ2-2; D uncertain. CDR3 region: CASAQAGELFF. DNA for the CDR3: TGTGCCAGCGCCCAGGCTGGGGAGCTGTTTTTT.